This TCR beta chain appears in the sequencing data of a study of breast tumors, draining lymph nodes, adjacent tissues. Regarding the study as a whole: Findings are consistent with lymph node origin and intratumoral expansion of most tumor T cells. Data only fit, rather than demonstrated, lymph node origin of most tumor T cells.

Samples came from axillary lymph nodes draining the breast cancer. CDR3 length equals 11 residues. The germline gives CDR1 SGHDN, CDR2 FVKESK. V dropped 2 bases and J dropped 11 bases, with 8 bases sitting between them. This clonotype was observed many times. Its antigen is unidentified. In TCRdb, the multiplex PCR reads were re-called with MiXCR into one record per CDR3 protein. The sample includes 250,000 or so distinct CDR3 sequences, over 30% of them seen just once. Sequencing was done on a sample of axillary lymph node tissue. The sequence was collected from a female donor with breast cancer. Some clones in this sample may be carry-over from other donors' samples. The chain has TRBV14 and TRBJ2-3; no definite D call. The CDR3 DNA follows: TGTGCCAGCAGCCAAAGGTGGGGGCAGTATTTT. This encodes CASSQRWGQYF.